The sequence of this T cell receptor beta chain was determined in a study of cytomegalovirus exposure and HLA in healthy donors (dated by TCRdb to the late 2010s). At the level of the whole study: An earlier analysis of roughly 570 of the donors reported 276 Gb of sequence data and 100 million to 120 million unique TCR beta sequences obtained from about 179 million T cells. All discovery cohort repertoires had been generated on a single sequencing platform. HLA typing covered class I and class II loci at four-digit resolution. Genome-wide SNP genotypes for about 65% of the roughly 670 donors were used in a later genetic analysis, which treated that subset as a discovery cohort. In a later analysis, previously published TCR beta repertoires from 550 to 750 donors were re-analyzed and high-resolution HLA genotyping was added so that TCR occurrence patterns could be studied. The study profiled the T cell repertoires of 500 to 800 subjects by immunosequencing and related them to cytomegalovirus serostatus. In addition to the first cohort of 666 subjects, a separate validation cohort of some 120 different subjects was used. Donor age, sex, ethnicity and CMV serostatus were compiled alongside the repertoire data. An earlier analysis of more than 450 of the donors used high-throughput TCR beta sequencing to judge whether each TCR beta V gene segment behaved as functional or pseudogenic. Because of strong linkage in the cohort, a handful of DR-DQ haplotypes were treated as single units for association and clustering. An early release covering roughly 600 HLA-typed donors comprised 250 to 350 gigabases of sequencing data and around 85 million unique TCR sequences. The study aimed to test whether signatures of past pathogen exposure could be identified by cataloging public T cell receptors. Typing coverage differed by locus: A, B, C, DRB1 and DQB1 were typed in about 620-630 donors, DQA1 in 500 to 550, DPA1 in 600 to 610, and DPB1 in 450 to 490. Among roughly 370 genotyped donors of the cohort, an average of approximately 230,000 unique TCR beta nucleotide sequences were sequenced per donor, around 20% of them non-productive. To predict cytomegalovirus infection status, the study brought together high-throughput TCR immunosequencing, statistical association of individual TCRs with disease status, and machine learning. Rather than drawing on any new phenotypic data, the later analysis identified candidate immune exposures from TCR beta sequences and the way those sequences occurred across donors. Of the 398 genotyped donors, more than 75% were placed in the genetic ancestry cluster associated with self-reported Caucasian donors.

The cohort consisted of approximately 670 healthy bone marrow donors. At the time of sampling, every cohort member was nominally healthy, though immune exposures that went unrecorded were likely present. The donor tested CMV seronegative and was one of the 352 seronegative cohort members. A peripheral blood sample was collected from each donor, and TCR beta sequencing was performed on peripheral blood mononuclear cells. The Qiagen DNeasy Blood Extraction Kit was used to extract genomic DNA from the blood cell samples. For this clone: Its cognate antigen has yet to be identified. Per-base quality was not reported, and no clone a single base away is much larger than it.

The germline V gene supplies CDR1 MGHDK and CDR2 SYGVNS. V is reduced by 4 bases and J by 1 base, leaving a spacing of 11 bases between them. There are 15 amino acids in the CDR3, from cysteine to phenylalanine inclusive. Here the CDR3 DNA is all that survives: 45 bases in frame from base 1. Study-wide conclusions, independent of this receptor: Correlated functional status among segregating V segments might reflect linkage disequilibrium, but an unknown experimental factor could not be ruled out. In the study, 164 TCR beta chains were listed as associated with cytomegalovirus. This cohort had only TCR beta chains sequenced, and the lack of alpha or paired-chain data limited which features could be detected. In vitro tests confirmed that a few of the cytomegalovirus-associated TCR beta chains recognize cytomegalovirus antigens. Some IMGT-functional V segments, including TRBV6-2 and TRBV6-3, could not be distinguished by the 87-base-pair reads and were therefore excluded. A further reported finding was that TCR beta sequences accurately predicted the HLA-A and HLA-B alleles for most subjects in the first cohort. For the cohort, immune exposure information was limited to CMV serostatus. According to the authors, the approach could potentially be generalized to other disease states and immunological phenotypes. Because HLA typing was unavailable for some donors at each locus, only the typed subset was used in association tests. A later genetic analysis reported fewer N-insertions in productive TCRs among donors in an Asian-associated ancestry cluster than the roughly 700-donor mean. A later genetic analysis associated a missense DCLRE1C variant with V-gene and J-gene trimming of TCR beta chains, and an independent cohort replicated the association. Presence/absence analyses assumed roughly uniform sequencing depth across donors, an assumption that may not hold. Over 15 rarely observed V segments, including chromosome 9 orphons, were excluded from the earlier analysis of several hundred of the donors because counts were too low. Strong co-occurrence of HLA alleles, especially DR and DQ, made assigning TCR associations to individual alleles difficult. Specific HLA alleles were associated with more than 15,000 TCR beta sequences at a false discovery rate of 0.05 in a later analysis. According to a later analysis, TCR association rates differed among HLA loci, with DRB1 alleles showing the most associated TCRs and HLA-C alleles showing the fewest. In a later analysis, HLA-associated TCR beta chains showed more clonal expansion and lower generation probabilities than non-associated chains that were equally common. The classifier was reported to diagnose cytomegalovirus status with high specificity and sensitivity in both the original cohort and the validation cohort. A group of highly shared sequence variants was considered likely to be a technical artifact of the sequencing pipeline. Most TCR sequences were observed very rarely across donors, whereas some public TCRs were present in many individuals. In a later analysis, most CMV-associated TCR beta chains were found to appear HLA-restricted, with HLA associations seemingly driven largely by CMV exposure. An earlier analysis of approximately 590 of the donors showed that most TCR beta V segments appeared in productive rearrangements either about 87% or about 30% of the time, which broadly matched IMGT annotations. A later analysis reported that several top co-occurrence clusters appeared linked to parvovirus B19, influenza, CMV and Epstein-Barr virus.

The library was produced with the immunoSEQ multiplex PCR assay. For the multiplex PCR, a mixture combining 60 forward primers for TCR Vbeta segments and 13 reverse primers for TCR Jbeta segments was used. The CDR3 region of rearranged TCR beta genes was amplified from genomic DNA with a multiplex PCR assay. The amplified TCR beta libraries were sequenced on the Illumina HiSeq System as 87-base-pair reads. Per the source publication's procedure: A later analysis counted approximately 74 million unique TCR beta chains across the 600 to 850 repertoires, and around 9.9 million of these chains were shared by at least two donors. Raw reads were error-corrected and collapsed into unique sequences with a nearest-neighbor algorithm that merged closely related sequences to remove PCR and sequencing errors. V, D and J gene segments were assigned by aligning CDR3 sequences to IMGT reference sequences. For a sequence to be retained, a match of at least six nucleotides to both a V gene segment and a J gene segment was required. A rearrangement counted as productive if the CDR3 had no stop codons and remained in frame with V and J, and every other rearrangement counted as non-productive. Following IMGT convention, CDR3 was defined as the stretch from the second conserved V-encoded cysteine up to the conserved J-encoded phenylalanine. Sequences without an unambiguous match to a single V gene segment were excluded from the earlier analysis of 500 to 700 of the donors. In an earlier analysis of about 590 of the donors, a V segment was called functional when productive rearrangements were above 56.7%, and segregating when the standard deviation between donors exceeded 5%. A statistical classification framework was built for diagnosing cytomegalovirus status from the catalog of TCR beta chain sequences. In a later analysis, V and J genes were assigned by comparing TCR nucleotide sequences against IMGT/GENE-DB human TR gene sequences. In a later analysis, CDR3 sequences and most-parsimonious VDJ recombination scenarios were assigned using the TCRdist pipeline. A later analysis defined each TCR beta chain by its CDR3 amino acid sequence plus V-gene family, and excluded reads lacking a unique V-gene family. A later analysis removed 450 to 600 highly shared, low-generation-probability nucleotide sequences to deal with suspected cross-contamination and a sequencing artifact. A later analysis calculated a clonal expansion index for each public chain from normalized within-repertoire ranks of inferred template counts. In a later analysis, generation probabilities were computed with a VDJ recombination model fitted to out-of-frame rearrangements, and the resulting probabilities were checked against IGoR. In a later analysis, hypergeometric tests were used to score TCR-TCR, TCR-HLA and TCR-CMV co-occurrence, with a repertoire-size bias correction applied to TCR pairs. False discovery rates were estimated in a later analysis by permuting HLA or CMV assignments 20 times. In a later analysis, co-occurring TCRs were grouped using DBSCAN, and TCRdist sequence similarity was added for clustering within HLA-allele-positive subsets. Co-occurrence clustering excluded repertoires with fewer than 30,000 or more than 120,000 public chains, plus five with anomalous nucleotide sharing. Not all clones reach the TCRdb copy of this immuneACCESS table, which keeps in-frame sequences only. Checked studies attribute under half of the gap to unresolved V genes and leave the rest unexplained. Clone size and V and J calls were adopted from that table, with D and trimming inferred from the DNA. This sample is represented by around 130,000 clones; approximately 71% of them were singletons. The ten largest make up roughly 0.9% of the sample.

Sequenced sample: PBMCs. Rearrangement joined TRBV25-1 to TRBJ2-1; the D segment cannot be called with confidence. The receptor was isolated from a woman in her sixties in good health and CMV-seronegative. The nucleotide sequence is TGTGCCAGCAGTGTGGGTGGCGGTTCCTACAATGAGCAGTTCTTC. Protein translation: CASSVGGGSYNEQFF.